This is a list of T cell receptor beta chains from one sample in a study of beta chain features in type 1 diabetes. Repertoires were generated with immunoSEQ multiplex PCR, while TCRdb's copy carries only in-frame clones and drops some. The sample carries almost 350,000 clones, roughly a tenth recorded once. The specimen sequenced was central memory CD4+ T cells from blood. These receptors were collected from a man aged 30 to 45 with type 1 diabetes. Both conserved end residues are part of each CDR3. Fields, in order: clone size, J gene, D gene, V gene, CDR3 protein, CDR3 DNA. The D gene is left open where the match is weak. Clone size is given for some rows only: seen once, a few or many times, or a class if the clone is expanded.

few TRBJ2-3 TRBD1 TRBV7-2 CASSPDRGPDTQYF TGTGCCAGCAGCCCAGACAGGGGGCCAGATACGCAGTATTTT
- TRBJ2-5 - TRBV7-2 CASSSTATTQGTQYF TGTGCCAGCAGCTCGACGGCTACAACCCAGGGGACCCAGTACTTC
few TRBJ1-1 - TRBV6-1 CASSSDWNTEAFF TGTGCCAGCAGTTCCGACTGGAACACTGAAGCTTTCTTT
- TRBJ2-3 TRBD1 TRBV2 CASSEQGVLTDTQYF TGTGCCAGCAGCGAGCAGGGGGTACTCACAGATACGCAGTATTTT
few TRBJ1-2 - TRBV5-6 CASSAGLSGYTF TGTGCCAGCAGCGCGGGACTAAGTGGCTACACCTTC
- TRBJ2-3 - TRBV7-2 CASSLGQHTDTQYF TGTGCCAGCAGCTTAGGACAGCACACAGATACGCAGTATTTT
few TRBJ2-1 TRBD2 TRBV7-9 CASSLSVRGGYNEQFF TGTGCCAGCAGCTTAAGTGTTCGGGGGGGCTACAATGAGCAGTTCTTC
- TRBJ2-1 TRBD2 TRBV9 CASSVAPGGRNNEQFF TGTGCCAGCAGCGTAGCCCCGGGGGGAAGAAACAATGAGCAGTTCTTC
few TRBJ1-6 - TRBV20-1 CSASRDSPLHF TGCAGTGCGAGTAGGGATTCACCCCTCCACTTT
- TRBJ2-3 TRBD2 TRBV9 CASSKTGGAADTQYF TGTGCCAGCAGCAAAACCGGGGGGGCGGCAGATACGCAGTATTTT
- TRBJ2-1 TRBD1 TRBV2 CASSRMGQNNEQFF TGTGCCAGCAGTCGGATGGGACAGAACAATGAGCAGTTCTTC
- TRBJ2-1 - TRBV10-3 CAILGDDEQFF TGTGCCATCCTAGGGGACGATGAGCAGTTCTTC
few TRBJ1-4 - TRBV2 CASSQLFGTKLFF TGTGCCAGCAGCCAATTATTTGGGACAAAACTGTTTTTT
- TRBJ2-3 TRBD1 TRBV28 CASSSFPGQGTDTQYF TGTGCCAGCAGTTCGTTCCCGGGACAGGGGACAGATACGCAGTATTTT
- TRBJ1-1 - TRBV28 CASSLFSGTNTEAFF TGTGCCAGCAGTTTATTTTCGGGGACGAACACTGAAGCTTTCTTT
- TRBJ2-3 - TRBV6-5 CASSSNGRLGADTQYF TGTGCCAGCAGTTCAAATGGACGTCTAGGGGCAGATACGCAGTATTTT
few TRBJ2-7 - TRBV9 CASSVGSQGGQYF TGTGCCAGCAGCGTAGGTTCACAGGGAGGGCAGTACTTC
few TRBJ1-5 TRBD1 TRBV5-1 CASSLRDRRKQPQHF TGCGCCAGCAGCCTCCGGGACAGGCGGAAGCAGCCCCAGCATTTT
- TRBJ1-4 - TRBV6-5 CASSYSASGGEKLFF TGTGCCAGCAGTTACTCGGCCTCTGGCGGTGAAAAACTGTTTTTT
- TRBJ1-6 TRBD1 TRBV6-5 CASSYRQGGSPLHF TGTGCCAGCAGTTACCGACAGGGAGGTTCACCCCTCCACTTT